This paragraph covers one T cell receptor beta chain sequence. The antigen is not known. The sample comes from a study of T cell responses to AZD1222 COVID-19 vaccine. This CDR3 has 16 amino acids. Germline V lookup: CDR1 LGHNA, CDR2 YNFKEQ. The ends were cut back, 4 bases at V and 0 bases at J, with 13 bases in the middle. Only in-frame clones appear in the TCRdb table, and some are missing; sequencing was by immunoSEQ multiplex PCR. The table records some 150,000 clones, 80% to 90% of them present only once. The study, taken as a whole, reports: Mostly white British, mostly female donors; authors suggested clonal diversity may be underestimated.

The chain carries TRBV4-2 and TRBJ1-3; D call uncertain. The clonotype originates from an adult in good health. The sequencing used peripheral blood, collected on day 0 of AZD1222 vaccination. For the CDR3, the DNA is TGTGCCAGCAGCCGGGTTCCTGGGAGCTCTGGAAACACCATATATTTT. This translates into CASSRVPGSSGNTIYF.